This T cell receptor (beta chain) was found in a study of regulatory T cells in long-lasting Graves disease. V was shortened by 4 bases and J by 2 bases, with 27 bases between the two germline ends. From germline, CDR1 is SQVTM and CDR2 ANQGSEA. The CDR3 has 18 amino acids. Arm-PCR of CDR3 regions and iRepertoire HTBI primers were the basis on which TCR beta libraries were built. TCRdb redid the calling of the multiplex PCR reads with MiXCR, one entry per CDR3 protein. Here the sample spans around 250,000 distinct CDR3 sequences, 15% to 20% being singletons. The time point was: newly diagnosed GD, antithyroid drugs for less than 3 months. Extracted RNA from PBMCs served as the source of the TCR library. This clonotype appeared many times. The same sample was also studied in work on T cells in Graves' hyperthyroidism and ophthalmopathy. From that study: Initially, a first-round RT-PCR of the TCR CDR3 employed the HTBI primer set.

This sequence originates from a woman in her twenties or thirties with Graves disease. The chain is built from TRBV29-1 and TRBJ2-7, with a tentative D call TRBD1 (6 bases). Material: peripheral blood mononuclear cells (PBMCs), obtained at new diagnosis, from a patient treated with antithyroid drugs. CDR3 bases: TGCAGCGTTGTTTTCGGACAGATATACGCAAGACGCCCCTACGAGCAGTACTTC. Residues: CSVVFGQIYARRPYEQYF.